A selection of T cell receptor beta chains follows, all from one sample in a study of radiotherapy plus CTLA-4 blockade in lung cancer. Profiled with immunoSEQ multiplex PCR; TCRdb holds only in-frame clones, not every one. The top ten hold about 2.9% of the sample, which has over 50,000 clones, around 85% seen once. Here the sequenced sample was peripheral blood, taken from a patient treated with radiotherapy plus ipilimumab. The source of these receptors is a human donor with non-small cell lung cancer who had a partial response to radiotherapy plus ipilimumab. CDR3s include the opening cysteine and the closing phenylalanine or tryptophan. Each record gives: clone size, D gene, CDR3 length, V gene, J gene, CDR3 protein, CDR3 DNA. A D gene is named only where the DNA matches it firmly. A clone size is listed for some rows: how often the clone was seen (once, few, many), or a class if it is expanded.

clone_size: .; d_call: TRBD1; cdr3_length: 12; v_call: TRBV13; j_call: TRBJ1-2; cdr3_aa: CASSWGQDGYTF; cdr3_nt: TGTGCCAGCAGCTGGGGACAGGATGGCTACACCTTC
clone_size: .; d_call: .; cdr3_length: 16; v_call: TRBV13; j_call: TRBJ2-3; cdr3_aa: CASSKTGGPRIDTQYF; cdr3_nt: TGTGCCAGCAGCAAAACCGGGGGGCCGCGGATAGATACGCAGTATTTT
clone_size: .; d_call: TRBD2; cdr3_length: 17; v_call: TRBV9; j_call: TRBJ2-4; cdr3_aa: CASSLRAGGLTKNIQYF; cdr3_nt: TGTGCCAGCAGCCTCCGGGCGGGGGGCTTAACCAAAAACATTCAGTACTTC
clone_size: .; d_call: .; cdr3_length: 14; v_call: TRBV29-1; j_call: TRBJ1-4; cdr3_aa: CSVGDSLTMEKLFF; cdr3_nt: TGCAGCGTTGGGGACTCTCTAACAATGGAAAAACTGTTTTTT
clone_size: .; d_call: .; cdr3_length: 14; v_call: TRBV7-6; j_call: TRBJ2-3; cdr3_aa: CASSPPRGSDTQYF; cdr3_nt: TGTGCCAGCAGCCCCCCTCGCGGGTCAGATACGCAGTATTTT
clone_size: .; d_call: TRBD2; cdr3_length: 16; v_call: TRBV7-6; j_call: TRBJ2-5; cdr3_aa: CASSYRGLAGQETQYF; cdr3_nt: TGTGCCAGCAGCTACCGCGGACTAGCGGGGCAAGAGACCCAGTACTTC
clone_size: .; d_call: .; cdr3_length: 14; v_call: TRBV6-5; j_call: TRBJ1-2; cdr3_aa: CASSYLGGTGGYTF; cdr3_nt: TGTGCCAGCAGTTACCTGGGGGGGACGGGAGGCTACACCTTC
clone_size: .; d_call: .; cdr3_length: 14; v_call: TRBV11-2; j_call: TRBJ2-1; cdr3_aa: CASSPGGTLNEQFF; cdr3_nt: TGTGCCAGCAGCCCGGGCGGGACGTTGAATGAGCAGTTCTTC
clone_size: .; d_call: .; cdr3_length: 12; v_call: TRBV5-1; j_call: TRBJ2-7; cdr3_aa: CASSEPTGEQYF; cdr3_nt: TGCGCCAGCAGCGAACCCACGGGCGAGCAGTACTTC
clone_size: .; d_call: .; cdr3_length: 15; v_call: TRBV27; j_call: TRBJ1-1; cdr3_aa: CASSFSDRLNTEAFF; cdr3_nt: TGTGCCAGCAGTTTTTCAGATCGTTTGAACACTGAAGCTTTCTTT
clone_size: .; d_call: TRBD2; cdr3_length: 19; v_call: TRBV5-1; j_call: TRBJ2-5; cdr3_aa: CASSLYGPASGGLQETQYF; cdr3_nt: TGCGCCAGCAGCTTGTACGGGCCCGCTAGCGGGGGCCTGCAAGAGACCCAGTACTTC
clone_size: .; d_call: .; cdr3_length: 14; v_call: TRBV27; j_call: TRBJ1-6; cdr3_aa: CASCPSVYNSPLHF; cdr3_nt: TGTGCCAGCTGCCCTTCAGTGTATAATTCACCCCTCCACTTT
clone_size: .; d_call: .; cdr3_length: 13; v_call: TRBV14; j_call: TRBJ1-2; cdr3_aa: CASSVGQNYGYTF; cdr3_nt: TGTGCCAGCAGCGTCGGACAGAACTATGGCTACACCTTC
clone_size: .; d_call: .; cdr3_length: 15; v_call: TRBV6-1; j_call: TRBJ2-7; cdr3_aa: CASSPQAGGIYEQYF; cdr3_nt: TGTGCCAGCAGCCCCCAGGCAGGAGGTATATACGAGCAGTACTTC
clone_size: .; d_call: .; cdr3_length: 13; v_call: TRBV11-2; j_call: TRBJ1-2; cdr3_aa: CASSLGANYGYTF; cdr3_nt: TGTGCCAGCAGCTTAGGGGCCAACTATGGCTACACCTTC
clone_size: few; d_call: .; cdr3_length: 14; v_call: TRBV27; j_call: TRBJ1-1; cdr3_aa: CASRGQNLNTEAFF; cdr3_nt: TGTGCCAGCAGGGGACAAAACTTGAACACTGAAGCTTTCTTT
clone_size: .; d_call: TRBD1; cdr3_length: 15; v_call: TRBV27; j_call: TRBJ1-5; cdr3_aa: CASMRQGASNQPQHF; cdr3_nt: TGTGCCAGCATGAGACAGGGGGCGAGCAATCAGCCCCAGCATTTT
clone_size: .; d_call: TRBD1; cdr3_length: 14; v_call: TRBV28; j_call: TRBJ1-6; cdr3_aa: CASIGTAYNSPLHF; cdr3_nt: TGTGCCAGCATCGGGACAGCCTATAATTCACCCCTCCACTTT
clone_size: .; d_call: .; cdr3_length: 14; v_call: TRBV5-1; j_call: TRBJ1-4; cdr3_aa: CASSLQPTNEKLFF; cdr3_nt: TGCGCCAGCAGCTTACAGCCAACTAATGAAAAACTGTTTTTT
clone_size: .; d_call: .; cdr3_length: 16; v_call: TRBV5-1; j_call: TRBJ2-7; cdr3_aa: CASSLELGGNRYEQYF; cdr3_nt: TGCGCCAGCAGCTTGGAACTCGGAGGGAATAGGTACGAGCAGTACTTC
clone_size: .; d_call: .; cdr3_length: 15; v_call: TRBV27; j_call: TRBJ1-5; cdr3_aa: CASSLGGLSNQPQHF; cdr3_nt: TGTGCCAGCAGTTTAGGGGGACTCAGCAATCAGCCCCAGCATTTT
clone_size: .; d_call: TRBD1; cdr3_length: 15; v_call: TRBV5-1; j_call: TRBJ2-3; cdr3_aa: CASTYAGQGRDTQYF; cdr3_nt: TGCGCCAGCACCTACGCCGGACAGGGGAGGGATACGCAGTATTTT
clone_size: .; d_call: TRBD1; cdr3_length: 17; v_call: TRBV7-7; j_call: TRBJ2-6; cdr3_aa: CASSPGQGVSGANVLTF; cdr3_nt: TGTGCCAGCAGCCCCGGACAGGGAGTCTCTGGGGCCAACGTCCTGACTTTC
clone_size: .; d_call: .; cdr3_length: 13; v_call: TRBV6-5; j_call: TRBJ1-2; cdr3_aa: CASAREFLGGYTF; cdr3_nt: TGTGCCAGCGCCCGGGAATTTTTGGGTGGCTACACCTTC
clone_size: .; d_call: .; cdr3_length: 14; v_call: TRBV10-1; j_call: TRBJ1-6; cdr3_aa: CASSASGSNSPLHF; cdr3_nt: TGCGCCAGCAGTGCCTCAGGATCTAATTCACCCCTCCACTTT
clone_size: once; d_call: TRBD2; cdr3_length: 12; v_call: TRBV28; j_call: TRBJ2-7; cdr3_aa: CASSAGAYEQYF; cdr3_nt: TGTGCCAGCAGCGCGGGGGCCTACGAGCAGTACTTC
clone_size: once; d_call: TRBD1; cdr3_length: 13; v_call: TRBV7-9; j_call: TRBJ2-7; cdr3_aa: CASSGQGADEQYF; cdr3_nt: TGTGCCAGCAGCGGCCAGGGGGCAGACGAGCAGTACTTC
clone_size: once; d_call: .; cdr3_length: 13; v_call: TRBV7-3; j_call: TRBJ2-7; cdr3_aa: CASSLTKGSEQYF; cdr3_nt: TGTGCCAGCAGCTTAACGAAAGGGAGCGAGCAGTACTTC
clone_size: few; d_call: TRBD1; cdr3_length: 12; v_call: TRBV5-4; j_call: TRBJ2-2; cdr3_aa: CASSSPGQGLFF; cdr3_nt: TGTGCCAGCAGCTCCCCGGGACAGGGGCTGTTTTTT
clone_size: .; d_call: TRBD2; cdr3_length: 12; v_call: TRBV7-2; j_call: TRBJ2-7; cdr3_aa: CASSFGGWEQYF; cdr3_nt: TGTGCCAGCAGCTTCGGGGGGTGGGAGCAGTACTTC
clone_size: once; d_call: TRBD1; cdr3_length: 17; v_call: TRBV5-1; j_call: TRBJ2-2; cdr3_aa: CASSLGPGQGFTGELFF; cdr3_nt: TGCGCCAGCAGCTTGGGGCCGGGACAGGGTTTCACCGGGGAGCTGTTTTTT
clone_size: .; d_call: .; cdr3_length: 13; v_call: TRBV19; j_call: TRBJ2-7; cdr3_aa: CASSIEDTYEQYF; cdr3_nt: TGTGCCAGTAGTATAGAAGACACCTACGAGCAGTACTTC
clone_size: .; d_call: TRBD1; cdr3_length: 16; v_call: TRBV15; j_call: TRBJ2-7; cdr3_aa: CATSRTPGQAVGEQYF; cdr3_nt: TGTGCCACCAGCAGAACCCCGGGACAGGCGGTCGGGGAGCAGTACTTC
clone_size: .; d_call: .; cdr3_length: 15; v_call: TRBV5-1; j_call: TRBJ1-2; cdr3_aa: CASRLATGNNYGYTF; cdr3_nt: TGCGCCAGCAGGTTGGCGACCGGGAATAACTATGGCTACACCTTC
clone_size: .; d_call: .; cdr3_length: 12; v_call: TRBV6-5; j_call: TRBJ1-2; cdr3_aa: CASSKGVGGYTF; cdr3_nt: TGTGCCAGCAGCAAGGGAGTCGGTGGCTACACCTTC
clone_size: .; d_call: TRBD1; cdr3_length: 14; v_call: TRBV7-2; j_call: TRBJ1-6; cdr3_aa: CASSPGTVNSPLHF; cdr3_nt: TGTGCCAGCAGCCCCGGGACAGTTAATTCACCCCTCCACTTT
clone_size: .; d_call: .; cdr3_length: 16; v_call: TRBV9; j_call: TRBJ1-3; cdr3_aa: CASSVELRGPGNTIYF; cdr3_nt: TGTGCCAGCAGCGTAGAACTTAGAGGGCCTGGAAACACCATATATTTT
clone_size: .; d_call: TRBD2; cdr3_length: 13; v_call: TRBV5-1; j_call: TRBJ2-5; cdr3_aa: CASLSGGQETQYF; cdr3_nt: TGCGCCAGCCTTAGCGGGGGACAAGAGACCCAGTACTTC
clone_size: once; d_call: TRBD1; cdr3_length: 13; v_call: TRBV4-3; j_call: TRBJ2-7; cdr3_aa: CASSPGQGHEQYF; cdr3_nt: TGCGCCAGCAGCCCGGGACAGGGCCACGAGCAGTACTTC
clone_size: .; d_call: .; cdr3_length: 15; v_call: TRBV9; j_call: TRBJ1-1; cdr3_aa: CASSALGVRATEAFF; cdr3_nt: TGTGCCAGCAGCGCGTTAGGGGTTAGGGCCACTGAAGCTTTCTTT
clone_size: .; d_call: TRBD2; cdr3_length: 18; v_call: TRBV5-1; j_call: TRBJ2-3; cdr3_aa: CASSSTGLAIDSEDTQYF; cdr3_nt: TGCGCCAGCAGCTCCACGGGACTAGCGATTGATTCCGAAGATACGCAGTATTTT